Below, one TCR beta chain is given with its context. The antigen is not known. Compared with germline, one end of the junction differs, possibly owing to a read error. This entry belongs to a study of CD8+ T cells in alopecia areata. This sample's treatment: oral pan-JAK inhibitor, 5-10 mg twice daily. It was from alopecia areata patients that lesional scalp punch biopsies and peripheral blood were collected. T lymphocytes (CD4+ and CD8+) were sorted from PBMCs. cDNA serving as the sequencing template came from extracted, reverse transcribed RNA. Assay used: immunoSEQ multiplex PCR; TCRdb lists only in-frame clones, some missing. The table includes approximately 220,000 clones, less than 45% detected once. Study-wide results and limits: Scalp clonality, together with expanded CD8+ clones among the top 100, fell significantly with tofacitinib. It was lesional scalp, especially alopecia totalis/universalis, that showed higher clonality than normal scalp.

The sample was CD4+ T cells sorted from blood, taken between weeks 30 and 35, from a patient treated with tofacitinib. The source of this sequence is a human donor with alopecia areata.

The CDR3 region is CVSSDNRVYEQYF. The CDR3 region has the DNA TGTGTCAGCAGTGATAACAGGGTCTACGAGCAGTACTTC. The chain links TRBV6-1 to TRBJ2-7, with D possibly being TRBD1 (6 bases). Per the germline V gene, CDR1 is MNHNS and CDR2 is SASEGT. This CDR3 spans 13 amino acids.